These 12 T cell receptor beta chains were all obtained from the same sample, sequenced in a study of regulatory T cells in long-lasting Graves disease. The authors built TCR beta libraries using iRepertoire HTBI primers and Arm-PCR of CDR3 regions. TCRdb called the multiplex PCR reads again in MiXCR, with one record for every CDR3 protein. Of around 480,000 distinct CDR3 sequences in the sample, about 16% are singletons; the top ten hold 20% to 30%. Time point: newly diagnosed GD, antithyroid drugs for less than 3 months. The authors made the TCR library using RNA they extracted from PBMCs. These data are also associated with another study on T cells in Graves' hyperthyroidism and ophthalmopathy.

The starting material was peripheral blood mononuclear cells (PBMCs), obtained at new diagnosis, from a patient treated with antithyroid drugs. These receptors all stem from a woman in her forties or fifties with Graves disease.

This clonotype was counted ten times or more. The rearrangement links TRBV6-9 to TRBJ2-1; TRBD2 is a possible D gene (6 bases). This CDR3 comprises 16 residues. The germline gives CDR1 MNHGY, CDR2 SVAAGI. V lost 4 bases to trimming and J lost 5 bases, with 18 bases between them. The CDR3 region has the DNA TGTGCCAGCAGTTCCGGACTAACTACGGGACACAATGAGCAGTTCTTC. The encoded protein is CASSSGLTTGHNEQFF.

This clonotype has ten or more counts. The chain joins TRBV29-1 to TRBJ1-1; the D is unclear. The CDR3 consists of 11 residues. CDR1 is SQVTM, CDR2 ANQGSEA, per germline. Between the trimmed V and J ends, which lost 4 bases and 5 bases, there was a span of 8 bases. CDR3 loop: CSVVDPTEAFF. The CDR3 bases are TGCAGCGTTGTGGATCCAACTGAAGCTTTCTTT.

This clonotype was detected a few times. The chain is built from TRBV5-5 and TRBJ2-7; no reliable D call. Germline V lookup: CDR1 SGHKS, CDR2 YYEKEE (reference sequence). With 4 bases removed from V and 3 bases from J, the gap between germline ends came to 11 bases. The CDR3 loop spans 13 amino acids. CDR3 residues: CASSDKLYYEQYF. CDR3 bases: TGTGCCAGCAGCGACAAGCTATACTACGAGCAGTACTTC. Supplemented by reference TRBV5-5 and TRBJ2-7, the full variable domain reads DAGVTQSPTHLIKTRGQQVTLRCSPISGHKSVSWYQQVLGQGPQFIFQYYEKEERGRGNFPDRFSARQFPNYSSELNVNALLLGDSALYLCASSDKLYYEQYFGPGTRLTVT.

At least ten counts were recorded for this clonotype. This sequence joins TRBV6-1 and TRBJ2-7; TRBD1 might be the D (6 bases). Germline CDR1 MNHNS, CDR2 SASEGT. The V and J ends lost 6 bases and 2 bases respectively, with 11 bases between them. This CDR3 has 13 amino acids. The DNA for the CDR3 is TGTGCCAGCAGGTTCCGGGACACCTACGAGCAGTACTTC. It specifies CASRFRDTYEQYF.

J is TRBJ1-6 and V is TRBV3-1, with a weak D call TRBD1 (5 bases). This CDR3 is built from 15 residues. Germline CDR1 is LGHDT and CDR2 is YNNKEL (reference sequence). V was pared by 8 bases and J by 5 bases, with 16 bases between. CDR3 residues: CASPRGSDHNSPLHF. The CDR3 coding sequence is TGTGCCAGCCCGAGGGGCAGTGATCATAATTCACCCCTCCACTTT.

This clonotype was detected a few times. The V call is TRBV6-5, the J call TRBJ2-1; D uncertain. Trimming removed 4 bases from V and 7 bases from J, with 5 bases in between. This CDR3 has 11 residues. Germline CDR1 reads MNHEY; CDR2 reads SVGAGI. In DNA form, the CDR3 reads TGTGCCAGCAGTTTACCAAATGAGCAGTTCTTC. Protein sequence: CASSLPNEQFF.

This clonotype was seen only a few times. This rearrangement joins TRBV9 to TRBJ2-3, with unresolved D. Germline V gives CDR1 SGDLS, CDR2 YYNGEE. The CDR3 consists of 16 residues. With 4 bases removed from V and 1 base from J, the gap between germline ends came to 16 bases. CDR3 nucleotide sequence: TGTGCCAGCAGCCCACCCCTTTTTGTAGGCACAGATACGCAGTATTTT. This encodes CASSPPLFVGTDTQYF.

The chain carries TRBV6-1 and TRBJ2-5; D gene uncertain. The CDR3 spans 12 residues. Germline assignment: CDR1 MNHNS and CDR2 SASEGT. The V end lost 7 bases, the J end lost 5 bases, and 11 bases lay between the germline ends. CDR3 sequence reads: CASKVDGETQYF. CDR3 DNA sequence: TGTGCCAGCAAAGTTGACGGGGAGACCCAGTACTTC.

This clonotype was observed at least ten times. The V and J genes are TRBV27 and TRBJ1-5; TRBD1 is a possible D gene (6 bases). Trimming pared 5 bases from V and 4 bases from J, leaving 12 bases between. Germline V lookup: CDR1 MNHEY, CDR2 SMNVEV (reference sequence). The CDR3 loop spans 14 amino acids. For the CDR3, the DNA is TGTGCCAGCAGTCCGCGACAGGAAAATCAGCCCCAGCATTTT. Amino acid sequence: CASSPRQENQPQHF.

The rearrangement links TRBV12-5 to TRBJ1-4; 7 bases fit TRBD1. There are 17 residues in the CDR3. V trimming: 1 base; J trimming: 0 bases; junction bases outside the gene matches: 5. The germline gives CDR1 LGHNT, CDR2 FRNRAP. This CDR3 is CASGLDRGTATNEKLFF. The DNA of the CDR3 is TGTGCTAGTGGTTTGGACCGCGGGACAGCAACTAATGAAAAACTGTTTTTT.

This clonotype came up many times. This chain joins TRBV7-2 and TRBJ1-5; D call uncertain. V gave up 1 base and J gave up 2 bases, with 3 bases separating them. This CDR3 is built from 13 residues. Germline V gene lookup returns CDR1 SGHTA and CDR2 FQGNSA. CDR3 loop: CASSLVRNQPQHF. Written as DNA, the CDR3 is TGTGCCAGCAGCTTAGTTCGCAATCAGCCCCAGCATTTT.

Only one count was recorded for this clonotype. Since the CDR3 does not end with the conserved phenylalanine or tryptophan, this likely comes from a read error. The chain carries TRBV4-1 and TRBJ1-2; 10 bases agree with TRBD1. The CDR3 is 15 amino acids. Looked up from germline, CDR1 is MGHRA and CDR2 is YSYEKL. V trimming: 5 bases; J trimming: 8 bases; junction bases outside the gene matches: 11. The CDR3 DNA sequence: TGCGCCAGCAGCGACCGGGACAGGGGTGCGGACGGCTACACCCTC. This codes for CASSDRDRGADGYTL.